This T cell receptor (beta chain) was documented in a study of untreated major depressive disorder. Notes on the study in general: The small study sample limits how generally findings apply. Private clones made up every subject's top five TRBV05-01 clones. TRBV25-01 and TRBV02-01 followed the flow pattern without significance.

This clone is a singleton in its sample. Its antigen is not identified. From thawed PBMCs, CD4+ T cells were purified by negative selection. Sequenced by immunoSEQ multiplex PCR; TCRdb stores in-frame clones only, minus some. The profile shows about 21,000 clones, 80% to 95% of them singletons. This CDR3 comprises 16 residues. CDR1 and CDR2 from the germline V gene are MNHEY and SVGAGI. Trimming cost V 4 bases and J 4 bases; bases outside gene matches: 10. This sequence joins TRBV6-5 and TRBJ2-7, with 10 positions matching TRBD2. The TCR originated in a young man in good health. Input material: CD4+ T cells from PBMCs. The CDR3 loop reads CASSSIGTSDRYEQYF. As DNA, the CDR3 is TGTGCCAGCAGTTCCATCGGGACTAGCGATCGGTACGAGCAGTACTTC.